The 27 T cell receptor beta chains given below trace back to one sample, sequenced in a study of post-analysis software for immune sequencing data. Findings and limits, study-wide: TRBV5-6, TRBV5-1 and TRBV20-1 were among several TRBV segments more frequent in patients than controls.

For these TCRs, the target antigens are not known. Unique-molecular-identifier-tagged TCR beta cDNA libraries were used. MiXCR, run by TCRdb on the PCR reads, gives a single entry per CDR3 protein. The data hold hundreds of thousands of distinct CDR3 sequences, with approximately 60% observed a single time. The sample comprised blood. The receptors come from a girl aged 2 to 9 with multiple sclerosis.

CDR3 sequence: CSAVGGLADNEQFF. CDR3 coding DNA: TGCAGTGCCGTAGGGGGACTAGCGGACAATGAGCAGTTCTTC. The chain joins TRBV20-1 to TRBJ2-1; 11 bases agree with TRBD2. From germline, CDR1 is DFQATT and CDR2 SNEGSKA (reference sequence). Trimming removed 6 bases from V and 5 bases from J; junction bases left unmatched: 6. The CDR3 length is 14 residues.

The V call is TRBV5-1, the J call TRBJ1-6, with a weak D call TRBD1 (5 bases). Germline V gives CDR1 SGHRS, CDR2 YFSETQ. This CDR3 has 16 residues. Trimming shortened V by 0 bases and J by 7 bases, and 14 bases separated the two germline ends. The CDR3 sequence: CASSLVEGRGNSPLHF. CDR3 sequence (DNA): TGCGCCAGCAGCTTGGTGGAGGGACGGGGCAATTCACCCCTCCACTTT.

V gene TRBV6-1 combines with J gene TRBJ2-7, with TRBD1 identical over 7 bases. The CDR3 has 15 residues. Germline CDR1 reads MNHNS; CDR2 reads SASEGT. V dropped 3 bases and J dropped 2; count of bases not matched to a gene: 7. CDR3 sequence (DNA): TGTGCCAGCAGTGATGACAGGGTAGGAACCTACGAGCAGTACTTC. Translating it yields CASSDDRVGTYEQYF.

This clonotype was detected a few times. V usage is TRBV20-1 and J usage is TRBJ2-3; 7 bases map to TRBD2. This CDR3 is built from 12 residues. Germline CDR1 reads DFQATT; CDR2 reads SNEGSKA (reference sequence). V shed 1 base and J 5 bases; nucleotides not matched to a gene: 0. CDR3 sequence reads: CSARAGGDTQYF. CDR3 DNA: TGCAGTGCTAGAGCGGGAGGAGATACGCAGTATTTT.

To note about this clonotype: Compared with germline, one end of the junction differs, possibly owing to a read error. The CDR3 DNA is TGCGCCAGCAGCTTGGGGGGACAGGACCAAGGGACCCAGTACTTC. This translates into CASSLGGQDQGTQYF. V usage is TRBV5-1 and J usage is TRBJ2-7, with 8 positions matching TRBD1. The J call is uncertain, as TRBJ2-5 better fits the DNA end. Looked up from germline, CDR1 is SGHRS and CDR2 is YFSETQ. This CDR3 region has 15 residues.

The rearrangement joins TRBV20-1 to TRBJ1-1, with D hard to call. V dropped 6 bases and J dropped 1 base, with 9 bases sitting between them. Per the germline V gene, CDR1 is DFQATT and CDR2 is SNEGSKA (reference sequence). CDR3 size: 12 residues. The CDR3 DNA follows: TGCAGTGCCAAGAGGGCGAACACTGAAGCTTTCTTT. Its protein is CSAKRANTEAFF.

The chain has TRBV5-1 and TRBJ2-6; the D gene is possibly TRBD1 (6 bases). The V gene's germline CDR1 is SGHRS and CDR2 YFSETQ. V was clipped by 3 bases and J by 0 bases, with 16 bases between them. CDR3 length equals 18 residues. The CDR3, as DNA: TGCGCCAGCAGCTCGCCAATTACAGGGAACTCTGGGGCCAACGTCCTGACTTTC. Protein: CASSSPITGNSGANVLTF.

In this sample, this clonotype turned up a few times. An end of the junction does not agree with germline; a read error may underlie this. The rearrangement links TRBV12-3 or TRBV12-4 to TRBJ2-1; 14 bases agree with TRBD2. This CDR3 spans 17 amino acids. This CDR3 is CASSLGGLAGVYNEQFF. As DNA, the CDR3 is TGTGCCAGCAGTTTGGGGGGACTAGCGGGAGTATACAACGAGCAGTTCTTC.

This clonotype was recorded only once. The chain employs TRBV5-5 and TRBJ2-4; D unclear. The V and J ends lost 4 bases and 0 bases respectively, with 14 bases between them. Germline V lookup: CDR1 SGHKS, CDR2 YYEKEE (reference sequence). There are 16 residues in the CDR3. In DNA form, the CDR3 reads TGTGCCAGCAGCGATTCAGGTCCTTTAGCCAAAAACATTCAGTACTTC. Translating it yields CASSDSGPLAKNIQYF.

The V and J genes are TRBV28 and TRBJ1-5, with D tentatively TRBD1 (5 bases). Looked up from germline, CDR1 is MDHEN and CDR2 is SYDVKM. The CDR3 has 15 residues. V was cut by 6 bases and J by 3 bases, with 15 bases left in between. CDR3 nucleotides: TGTGCCAGCAGCATGGGGCAGGGTTACAATCAGCCCCAGCATTTT. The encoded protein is CASSMGQGYNQPQHF. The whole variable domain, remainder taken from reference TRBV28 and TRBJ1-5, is DVKVTQSSRYLVKRTGEKVFLECVQDMDHENMFWYRQDPGLGLRLIYFSYDVKMKEKGDIPEGYSVSREKKERFSLILESASTNQTSMYLCASSMGQGYNQPQHFGDGTRLSIL.

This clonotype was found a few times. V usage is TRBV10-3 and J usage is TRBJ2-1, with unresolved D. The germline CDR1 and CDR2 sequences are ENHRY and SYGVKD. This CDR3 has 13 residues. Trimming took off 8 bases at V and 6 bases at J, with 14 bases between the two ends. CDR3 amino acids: CAIRPPTGNEQFF. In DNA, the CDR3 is TGTGCCATCCGGCCGCCCACCGGCAATGAGCAGTTCTTC.

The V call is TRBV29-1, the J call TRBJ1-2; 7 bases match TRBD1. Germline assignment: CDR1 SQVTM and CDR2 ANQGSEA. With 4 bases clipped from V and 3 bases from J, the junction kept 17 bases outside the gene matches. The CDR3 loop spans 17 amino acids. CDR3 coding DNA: TGCAGCGTTGGAAGGTCGATAAGGGGGCCTAAAGACTATGGCTACACCTTC. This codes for CSVGRSIRGPKDYGYTF.

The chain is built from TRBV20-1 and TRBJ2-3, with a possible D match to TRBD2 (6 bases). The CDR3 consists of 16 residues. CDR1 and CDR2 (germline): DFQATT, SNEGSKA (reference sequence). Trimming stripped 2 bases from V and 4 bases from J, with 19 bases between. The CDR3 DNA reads TGCAGTGCTAGAAAGGAGGGGCCGATCACCGCAGATACGCAGTATTTT. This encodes CSARKEGPITADTQYF.

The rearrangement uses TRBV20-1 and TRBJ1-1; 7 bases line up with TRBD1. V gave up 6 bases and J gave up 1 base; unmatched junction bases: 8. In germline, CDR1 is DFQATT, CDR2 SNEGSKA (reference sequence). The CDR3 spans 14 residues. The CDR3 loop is CSAWTGTANTEAFF. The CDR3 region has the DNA TGCAGTGCCTGGACCGGGACAGCGAACACTGAAGCTTTCTTT.

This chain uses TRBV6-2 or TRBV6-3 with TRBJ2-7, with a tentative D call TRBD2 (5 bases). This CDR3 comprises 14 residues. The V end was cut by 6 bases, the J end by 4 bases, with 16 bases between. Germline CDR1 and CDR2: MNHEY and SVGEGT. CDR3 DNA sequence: TGTGCCAGCAGCTACCGGGATACAATATACGAGCAGTACTTC. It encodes CASSYRDTIYEQYF.

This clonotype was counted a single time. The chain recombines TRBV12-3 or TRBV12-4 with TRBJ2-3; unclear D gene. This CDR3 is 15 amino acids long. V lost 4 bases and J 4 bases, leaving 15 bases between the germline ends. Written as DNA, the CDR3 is TGTGCCAGCAGTTCGGGCGGTCCCAGAGCAGATACGCAGTATTTT. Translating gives CASSSGGPRADTQYF.

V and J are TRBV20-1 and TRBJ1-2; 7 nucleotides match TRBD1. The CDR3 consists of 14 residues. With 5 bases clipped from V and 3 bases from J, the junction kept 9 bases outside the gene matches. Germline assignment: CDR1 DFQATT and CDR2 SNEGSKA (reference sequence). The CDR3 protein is CSAQTTDRDYGYTF. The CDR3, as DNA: TGCAGTGCTCAAACTACCGACAGGGACTATGGCTACACCTTC.

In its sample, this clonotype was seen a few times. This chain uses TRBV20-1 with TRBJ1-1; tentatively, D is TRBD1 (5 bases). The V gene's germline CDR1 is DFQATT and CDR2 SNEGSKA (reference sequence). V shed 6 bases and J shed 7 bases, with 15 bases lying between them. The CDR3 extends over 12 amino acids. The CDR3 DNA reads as TGCAGTGCGCCGGGGAGAGGGGATGAAGCTTTCTTT. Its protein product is CSAPGRGDEAFF.

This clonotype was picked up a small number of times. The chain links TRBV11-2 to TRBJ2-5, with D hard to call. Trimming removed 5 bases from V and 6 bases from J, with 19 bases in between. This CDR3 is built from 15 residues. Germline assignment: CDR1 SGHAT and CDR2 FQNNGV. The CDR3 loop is CASSPRGRGVKTQYF. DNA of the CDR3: TGTGCCAGCAGCCCCAGAGGTCGAGGTGTAAAGACCCAGTACTTC.

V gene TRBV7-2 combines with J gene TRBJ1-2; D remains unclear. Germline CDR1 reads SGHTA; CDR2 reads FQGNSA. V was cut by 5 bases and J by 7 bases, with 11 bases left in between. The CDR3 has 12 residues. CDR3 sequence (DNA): TGTGCCAGCAGCCTACTCCCAGGTGGCTACACCTTC. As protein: CASSLLPGGYTF.

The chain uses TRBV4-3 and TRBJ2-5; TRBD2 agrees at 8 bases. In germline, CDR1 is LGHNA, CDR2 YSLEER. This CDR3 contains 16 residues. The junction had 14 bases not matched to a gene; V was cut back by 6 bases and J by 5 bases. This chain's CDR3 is CASSQSLAGGRETQYF. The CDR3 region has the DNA TGCGCCAGCAGTCAATCCCTGGCGGGGGGTCGGGAGACCCAGTACTTC.

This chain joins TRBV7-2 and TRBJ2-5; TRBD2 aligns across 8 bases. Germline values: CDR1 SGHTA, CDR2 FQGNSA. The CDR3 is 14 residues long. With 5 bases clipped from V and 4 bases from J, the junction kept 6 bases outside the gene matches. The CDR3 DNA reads TGTGCCAGCAGCCCAGAGCTAGCGGGAGAGACCCAGTACTTC. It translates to CASSPELAGETQYF.

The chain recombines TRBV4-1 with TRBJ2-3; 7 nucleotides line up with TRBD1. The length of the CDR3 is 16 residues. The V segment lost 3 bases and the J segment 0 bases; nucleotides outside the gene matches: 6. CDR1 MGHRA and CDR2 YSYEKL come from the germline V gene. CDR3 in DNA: TGCGCCAGCAGCCACCCCCGGGACAGTAGCACAGATACGCAGTATTTT. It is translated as CASSHPRDSSTDTQYF.

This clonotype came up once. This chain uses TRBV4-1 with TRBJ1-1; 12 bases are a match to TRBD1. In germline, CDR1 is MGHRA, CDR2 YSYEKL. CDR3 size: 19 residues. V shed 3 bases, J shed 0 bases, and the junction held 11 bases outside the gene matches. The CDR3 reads CASSHHIRDRGPMNTEAFF. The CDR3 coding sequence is TGCGCCAGCAGCCACCACATCCGGGACAGGGGGCCCATGAACACTGAAGCTTTCTTT.

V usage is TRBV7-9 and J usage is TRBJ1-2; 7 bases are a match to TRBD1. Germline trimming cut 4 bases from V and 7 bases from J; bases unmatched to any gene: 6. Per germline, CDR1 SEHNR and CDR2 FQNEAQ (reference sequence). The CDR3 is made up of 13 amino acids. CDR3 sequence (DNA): TGTGCCAGCAGCTCACAGGGGTTGGGTGGCTACACCTTC. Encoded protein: CASSSQGLGGYTF. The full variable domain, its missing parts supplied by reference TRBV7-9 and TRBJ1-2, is DTGVSQNPRHKITKRGQNVTFRCDPISEHNRLYWYRQTLGQGPEFLTYFQNEAQLEKSRLLSDRFSAERPKGSFSTLEIQRTEQGDSAMYLCASSSQGLGGYTFGSGTRLTVV.

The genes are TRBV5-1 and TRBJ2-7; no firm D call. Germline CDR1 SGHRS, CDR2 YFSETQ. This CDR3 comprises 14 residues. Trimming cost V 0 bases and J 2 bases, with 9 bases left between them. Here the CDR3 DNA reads TGCGCCAGCAGCTTGGACAGCAAGACCTACGAGCAGTACTTC. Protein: CASSLDSKTYEQYF.

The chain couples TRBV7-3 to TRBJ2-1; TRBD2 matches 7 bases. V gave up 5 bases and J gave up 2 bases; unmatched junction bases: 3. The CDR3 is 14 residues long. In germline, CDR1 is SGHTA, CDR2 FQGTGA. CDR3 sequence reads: CASSERDAYNEQFF. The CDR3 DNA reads TGTGCCAGCAGCGAGCGGGACGCCTACAATGAGCAGTTCTTC.